A selection of T cell receptor beta chains follows, all from one sample in a study of cytomegalovirus exposure and HLA in healthy donors. Data came from immunoSEQ multiplex PCR; TCRdb stores just in-frame clones and leaves some out. This sample has hundreds of thousands of clones; around 73% occur once, and the top ten carry around 3.9%. The sequenced material came from PBMCs. These receptors were taken from a male donor in good health and CMV-seronegative. Each CDR3 is given without its conserved first and last residue.

v_call cdr3_aa
TRBV19 ASSPAALGRTEAF
TRBV30 ASAEEDQPQH
TRBV5-8 ASSLLWQDSSYNEQF
TRBV2 ASKKDSPITNYGYT
TRBV5-4 ASIDLTGNYGYT
TRBV11-1 ASSRQGNVVTEAF
TRBV18 ASSLSAGNRDGYT
TRBV19 ASSLGTSGTGEQY
TRBV7-9 ASSLVLTGGATNEKLF
TRBV14 ASSQSGASGNSPLH
TRBV18 ASSSSTDTQY
TRBV6-5 ASSYAGAGGTYEQY
TRBV27 ASRRRSGGETQY
TRBV2 ASFHRRGSNYGYT
TRBV6-6 ASSYSLRGFQETQY
TRBV11-2 ASSLERSGAGGDTQY
TRBV5-1 ASSLADSSGNTIY
TRBV18 ASSQEAGLFEETQY
TRBV5-4 ASSLVVTSGSTDTQY
TRBV6-5 ASRQSHTGELF
TRBV18 ASSETLAKNIQY
TRBV6-5 ASSYEGTSPAAEQY
TRBV6-5 ASSLGQGNEKLF
TRBV19 ASSQRGYEQF
TRBV11-3 ASSFSGSGELF
TRBV5-1 ASSLGLAGYNEQF
TRBV18 ASSPRDRDPSYEQY
TRBV2 ASSGQGISGNTIY
TRBV5-4 ASSGGRGVMQF
TRBV6-5 ASSPDRLNEKLF
TRBV4-2 ASSQDRREGGYT
TRBV7-2 ASSITSGSYEQY
TRBV7-9 SSSFSTTSYEQY
TRBV11-2 ASSFRGMDTEAF
TRBV7-9 ASTIAGEANVLT
TRBV4-1 ASSPEPGLFSGANVLT
TRBV5-8 ASSFGRYNEQF
TRBV7-2 ASSLAGNTGELF
TRBV19 ASSRPTGTYNEQF
TRBV19 ASSIGTGANTGELF
TRBV7-2 ASSPDGAVPSNYGYT
TRBV7-3 ASSLRQGVRTDTQY
TRBV4-1 ASSQEGRDTETQY
TRBV9 ASSVGVGGAYEQY
TRBV2 ASSEALSGGSTEAF
TRBV18 ASSPPSRIYGYT
TRBV7-9 ASSPMVRGRTGELF